The clone carrying this T cell receptor (beta chain) was seen a handful of times. Its cognate antigen is unknown. immunoSEQ v3.0 was run at survey level. Using immunoSEQ multiplex PCR, the repertoire was profiled, and TCRdb retains in-frame clones only, with some absent. The sample consists of fewer than 35,000 clones, roughly 80% of them appearing once. This entry comes from a study of long-term antiretroviral therapy in people with HIV. Notes on the study in general: Whichever time point was examined, clones expanded before ART dominated the repertoire. Against controls, HIV repertoires showed narrower ranges of CDR3 length.

Trimming took 6 bases from V and 5 from J; bases not matched to a gene: 7. Germline V gene data show CDR1 as SNHLY and CDR2 as FYNNEI. This CDR3 has 15 amino acids. The source was unsorted PBMCs, collected 0.4 years before starting antiretroviral therapy. V and J are TRBV2 and TRBJ2-2; 9 bases align to TRBD1. The receptor was derived from a man younger than 35 with HIV. The CDR3 DNA sequence: TGTGCCAGCAGCGGACAGGGGCGGGGGACCGGGGAGCTGTTTTTT. Protein: CASSGQGRGTGELFF.